Listed below are T cell receptor beta chains from one sample, sequenced in a study of T-cell reconstitution after alpha-beta-depleted transplantation in children. TCRdb analysed the PCR reads with MiXCR anew, one entry per CDR3 protein. This sample yields some 830,000 distinct CDR3 sequences, of which roughly 15% are seen a single time; roughly 5% belongs to the top ten. Material: PBMCs, mostly from graft donor cells, obtained 360 days after TCRalphabeta/CD19-depleted stem cell transplant. These receptors all come from a male patient aged 10-17 years who had a stem cell transplant for acute lymphoblastic leukemia, so the T cells may come from the graft donor. Both conserved end residues are part of each CDR3. A D gene is named only where the DNA matches it firmly. Part of the rows lack a size; the others show once, few, many or a class for expanded clones.

>.|TRBV24-1|.|TRBJ2-3
TGTGCCACCAGTGATACGTCCGGGGATACGCAGTATTTT
CATSDTSGDTQYF
>few|TRBV6-5|TRBD2|TRBJ2-2
TGTGCCAGCAGTTTAAGTTCTAGCGGGACTCTACACGGGGAGCTGTTTTTT
CASSLSSSGTLHGELFF
>.|TRBV30|TRBD1|TRBJ1-1
TGTGCCTGGACTCCGGGACAGGGCCTTGAAGCTTTCTTT
CAWTPGQGLEAFF
>few|TRBV29-1|.|TRBJ1-2
TGCAGCGTTGTCAGGGATTCTGGCTACACCTTC
CSVVRDSGYTF
>many|TRBV5-1|TRBD1|TRBJ2-1
TGCGCCAGCAGCTTGCGGACAGGGAGCTCCTACAATGAGCAGTTCTTC
CASSLRTGSSYNEQFF
>.|TRBV4-1|.|TRBJ2-5
TGCGCCAGCAGCCAAGATACAATCCAAGAGACCCAGTACTTC
CASSQDTIQETQYF
>.|TRBV20-1|.|TRBJ2-5
TGCAGTGCTCTCCGGGACTTCATAGAAGAGACCCAGTACTTC
CSALRDFIEETQYF
>few|TRBV4-1|TRBD1|TRBJ2-7
TGCGCCAGCAGCCAAATCGGGACAGGGACTTACGAGCAGTACTTC
CASSQIGTGTYEQYF
>.|TRBV20-1|.|TRBJ1-5
TGCAGTGCTAAAGGGGTTCGGAGAAATCAGCCCCAGCATTTT
CSAKGVRRNQPQHF
>few|TRBV12-3/TRBV12-4|.|TRBJ1-2
TGTGCCAGCAGTTTACGTGGCGGCCCCTATGGCTACACCTTC
CASSLRGGPYGYTF
>.|TRBV7-9|TRBD1|TRBJ2-7
TGTGCCAGCAGCCCCTTCCGGGACAGGGGCTCCTACGAGCAGTACTTC
CASSPFRDRGSYEQYF
>.|TRBV7-9|TRBD1|TRBJ2-7
TGTGCCAGCAGCCCTGACAGGGTTAAGCCGACGCAGTACTTC
CASSPDRVKPTQYF
>.|TRBV9|TRBD2|TRBJ2-1
TGTGCCAGCAGCGTAACCGGGAGGGCCCATGAGCAGTTCTTC
CASSVTGRAHEQFF
>.|TRBV11-2|.|TRBJ2-7
TGTGCCAGCAGTTATCCCGGGGGGCGAAGGACCTACGAGCAGTACTTC
CASSYPGGRRTYEQYF
>.|TRBV5-1|.|TRBJ2-5
TGCGCCAGCAGCTTGCCCGCGACAGGAGAAAAAGAGACCCAGTACTTC
CASSLPATGEKETQYF
>few|TRBV27|.|TRBJ2-1
TGTGCCAGCAGTTTTGTCCGGGCTAGCCGCCCCCCCAATGAGCAGTTCTTC
CASSFVRASRPPNEQFF
>.|TRBV7-3|TRBD2|TRBJ2-1
TGTGCCAGCAGCTTAATACCCTTGCGGACTAGCGGGGCCAATGAGCAGTTCTTC
CASSLIPLRTSGANEQFF
>many|TRBV12-3/TRBV12-4|TRBD2|TRBJ2-3
TGTGCCAGCAGTTTATATGCGGGAGGGCCAGATACGCAGTATTTT
CASSLYAGGPDTQYF
>once|TRBV7-3|TRBD2|TRBJ2-1
TGTGCCAGCAGCTTTTGGGCTAGCGGGTACAATGAGCAGTTCTTC
CASSFWASGYNEQFF
>.|TRBV9|.|TRBJ2-3
TGTGCCAGCAGCGCGTACTGGGATACGCAGTATTTT
CASSAYWDTQYF
>many|TRBV24-1|TRBD1|TRBJ2-2
TGTGCCACCAGCTCGATAGGACAGGGTCAAACCGGGGAGCTGTTTTTT
CATSSIGQGQTGELFF
>few|TRBV7-6|.|TRBJ2-1
TGTGCCAGCAGCATCCACGGGGATCCCTACAATGAGCAGTTCTTC
CASSIHGDPYNEQFF
>.|TRBV25-1|TRBD2|TRBJ2-2
TGTGCCAGCAGTGATCAGCGGGAGGGCTCGGGGGAGCTGTTTTTT
CASSDQREGSGELFF
>.|TRBV4-1|.|TRBJ2-7
TGCGCCAGCAGCCTCCCAGGGAGGGGGGACTACGAGCAGTACTTC
CASSLPGRGDYEQYF
>.|TRBV2|TRBD1|TRBJ2-7
TGTGCCAGCAGTGATTGGAGGACAGGGATCTACGAGCAGTACTTC
CASSDWRTGIYEQYF
>many|TRBV29-1|.|TRBJ1-2
TGCAGCACCTCCGGGACATTCTATGGCTACACCTTC
CSTSGTFYGYTF
>few|TRBV7-6|TRBD1|TRBJ2-1
TGTGCCAGCAGTCGCGAGGGGACAGGCCTAGCCTACAATGAGCAGTTCTTC
CASSREGTGLAYNEQFF
>.|TRBV20-1|TRBD2|TRBJ2-7
TGCAGTGCTAAAGGGATACCGGGACTAGGGGGAGCATACGAGCAGTACTTC
CSAKGIPGLGGAYEQYF
>.|TRBV12-3/TRBV12-4|.|TRBJ2-3
TGTGCCAGCAGTTTCGTGAGAAAGGGCACAGATACGCAGTATTTT
CASSFVRKGTDTQYF
>.|TRBV4-2|TRBD2|TRBJ2-1
TGTGCCAGCAGCTCTCAACCACTAGCGGGAGGCAATGAGCAGTTCTTC
CASSSQPLAGGNEQFF
>.|TRBV6-2/TRBV6-3|.|TRBJ1-3
TGTGCCAGCAGTCCATCGACTGTCCCCTGGGGGACCATATATTTT
CASSPSTVPWGTIYF
>few|TRBV20-1|.|TRBJ2-1
TGCAGTGCCTTACTTTTCAGTGAGCAGTTCTTC
CSALLFSEQFF
>few|TRBV5-1|.|TRBJ2-7
TGCGCCAGCAGCTTGGGGAATGGGTACGAGCAGTACTTC
CASSLGNGYEQYF
>many|TRBV12-3/TRBV12-4|.|TRBJ2-2
TGTGCCAGCAGTTTTGAAATCAGGAACACCGGGGAGCTGTTTTTT
CASSFEIRNTGELFF
>.|TRBV5-1|.|TRBJ2-7
TGCGCCAGCAGCTCGGCGATGGGGGGCTCCTACGAGCAGTACTTC
CASSSAMGGSYEQYF
>few|TRBV29-1|.|TRBJ2-1
TGCAGCGTTATGAGGGAACCCTACAATGAGCAGTTCTTC
CSVMREPYNEQFF
>.|TRBV29-1|.|TRBJ2-3
TGCAGCGGGAGGCGGGCACTCACAGATACGCAGTATTTT
CSGRRALTDTQYF
>.|TRBV7-8|TRBD2|TRBJ2-1
TGTGCCAGCAGGGGTCCTAGCGGAAGCTCCTACAATAAGCAGTTCTTC
CASRGPSGSSYNKQFF
>.|TRBV9|.|TRBJ2-2
TGTGCCAGCAGCCCCATCGGGAGCGCGAGCACCGGGGAGCTGTTTTTT
CASSPIGSASTGELFF
>.|TRBV2|.|TRBJ1-3
TGTGCCAGCAGTGAAAGGGCGGGGTCTGGAAACACCATATATTTT
CASSERAGSGNTIYF
>few|TRBV2|.|TRBJ2-2
TGTGCCACCCGAATCGGGGCCGGGGAGCTGTTTTTT
CATRIGAGELFF
>.|TRBV6-5|TRBD2|TRBJ2-7
TGTGCCAGCAGTCTACTAGCGGGAGGGCACGACGAGCAGTACTTC
CASSLLAGGHDEQYF
>.|TRBV27|.|TRBJ2-5
TGTGCCAGCAGCTATCAGGGGGGTATGGCTCAAGAGACCCAGTACTTC
CASSYQGGMAQETQYF
>.|TRBV29-1|.|TRBJ2-1
TGCAGCGTTCCTTGGACTTCTACTGAGCAGTTCTTC
CSVPWTSTEQFF
>.|TRBV7-9|.|TRBJ1-1
TGTGCCAGCCGCAAAAATTCGGAAGCTTTCTTT
CASRKNSEAFF
>.|TRBV29-1|.|TRBJ2-1
TGCAGCGTTTGGTACTCCAACTACAATGAGCAGTTCTTC
CSVWYSNYNEQFF
>.|TRBV20-1|.|TRBJ2-2
TGCAGTGCCAACCCGCTAGCATCGGCCACCGGGGAGCTGTTTTTT
CSANPLASATGELFF
>.|TRBV11-2|.|TRBJ2-5
TGTGCCAGCAGCTTTAACAGCCAAGAGACCCAGTACTTC
CASSFNSQETQYF
>few|TRBV20-1|.|TRBJ2-3
TGCAGTGCTACCTCCAGCGGCGGTACGCAGTATTTT
CSATSSGGTQYF
>.|TRBV5-1|.|TRBJ1-2
TGCGCCAGCAGCGCCCGTAAGGGAACGGGTAACTATGGCTACACCTTC
CASSARKGTGNYGYTF
>few|TRBV12-3/TRBV12-4|.|TRBJ1-4
TGTGCCAGCAGCCTTACGACAGGATCGGGTAATGAAAAACTGTTTTTT
CASSLTTGSGNEKLFF